The 6 T cell receptor beta chains reported below all come from one sample, sequenced in a study of blood T cells in healthy people across ages. It was with a sample-barcoded 5' primer and a J-beta primer mix that a second PCR of roughly 7 to 12 cycles was run. TCRdb reanalysed the 5' RACE reads using MiXCR and keeps one entry per CDR3 protein. Here the sample spans over a million distinct CDR3 sequences, 35% to 45% being singletons. The specimen was blood. These receptors originate from a woman between 18 and 29 years old in good health.

This clonotype was seen ten or more times. V usage is TRBV6-4 and J usage is TRBJ2-1, with 9 bases lining up with TRBD1. Gene TRBJ2-7 matches the end of the DNA better, so the J call may be wrong. The CDR3 contains 15 residues. CDR1 and CDR2 (germline): MRHNA, SNTAGT. CDR3 coding DNA: TGTGCCAGCAGTAGGGGACAGGGTCCATACAATGAGCAGTACTTC. Amino acids: CASSRGQGPYNEQYF.

This clonotype was observed many times. For the CDR3, the DNA is TGCGCCAGCACCCATCAGAGCGGGAGCACAAGTGAGCAGTTCTTC. This translates into CASTHQSGSTSEQFF. The chain combines TRBV5-1 with TRBJ2-1; 8 bases match TRBD2. In germline, CDR1 is SGHRS, CDR2 YFSETQ. The CDR3 runs 15 residues. The ends lost 6 bases at V and 9 bases at J; junction bases unmatched: 14.

This clonotype was observed many times. The J gene is TRBJ1-5, the V gene TRBV29-1; 9 nucleotides agree with TRBD1. After removal of 6 bases from V and 5 bases from J, the junction contained 5 bases not matched to a gene. The CDR3 is 13 residues long. Germline CDR1 SQVTM, CDR2 ANQGSEA. CDR3 sequence reads: CSVGQGGHQPQHF. The CDR3 bases are TGCAGCGTGGGACAGGGTGGGCATCAGCCCCAGCATTTT.

This chain connects TRBV20-1 to TRBJ1-2; D unclear. In germline, CDR1 is DFQATT, CDR2 SNEGSKA (reference sequence). The CDR3 consists of 14 residues. Deletions cut 7 bases from V and 1 base from J, with 16 bases between. The CDR3 nucleotides read TGCAGTGGACTCGGGAATACTTTTAACTATGGCTACACCTTC. This gives the protein CSGLGNTFNYGYTF.

This clonotype showed up just a few times. V and J are TRBV12-3 or TRBV12-4 and TRBJ1-2; D unresolved. V lost 5 bases to trimming and J lost 2 bases, with 9 bases between them. The CDR3 is 13 residues long. In DNA, the CDR3 is TGTGCCAGCAGTATTCAGGAAAACTATGGCTACACCTTC. This encodes CASSIQENYGYTF.

CDR3 protein: CSATRLGTPYYEQYF. The CDR3 bases are TGCAGTGCTACCAGACTCGGGACACCATACTACGAGCAGTACTTC. The rearrangement joins TRBV20-1 to TRBJ2-7; TRBD1 is a possible D gene (6 bases). The CDR3 loop spans 15 amino acids. V lost 4 bases to trimming and J lost 3 bases, with 19 bases between them. Germline V gives CDR1 DFQATT, CDR2 SNEGSKA (reference sequence).